Sequencing of this TCR beta chain was carried out in a study of T cell responses to AZD1222 COVID-19 vaccine. The CDR3 is 13 residues long. Germline values: CDR1 LGHNT, CDR2 FRNRAP. V was clipped by 6 bases and J by 7 bases; unmatched bases: 6. This clone appeared once. Its target is not known. Assay used: immunoSEQ multiplex PCR; TCRdb lists only in-frame clones, some missing. The repertoire holds approximately 110,000 clones, roughly 90% seen once, with about 2.5% in the top ten. The study, taken as a whole, reports: Unmutated variant regions are reportedly targeted by nearly half of spike-specific TCRs. Repertoire sampling was restricted to post-peak T cell response timepoints.

The sequence was collected from an adult in good health. V is TRBV12-5 and J is TRBJ1-3, with 7 bases lining up with TRBD1. The material sequenced was peripheral blood, taken on day 0 of AZD1222 vaccination. CDR3 protein: CASGSIRGNTIYF. DNA of the CDR3: TGTGCTAGTGGCTCGATCAGGGGGAACACCATATATTTT.